This T cell receptor beta chain is drawn from a study of blood T cell repertoires in COVID-19. Only in-frame clones appear in the TCRdb table, and some are missing; sequencing was by immunoSEQ multiplex PCR. The sample lists just under 350,000 clones; about 88% were seen once. The clonotype was recovered from a woman in her 70s with COVID-19, enrolled during active disease. The source material was peripheral blood.

The CDR3 DNA sequence: TGTGCCAGCAGTCACCTCGGGGAGGGTGATGGCTACACCTTC. This gives the protein CASSHLGEGDGYTF. The rearrangement links TRBV27 to TRBJ1-2, with D unresolved. V gave up 5 bases and J gave up 6 bases, with 16 bases separating them. The CDR3 is made up of 14 amino acids. In germline, CDR1 is MNHEY, CDR2 SMNVEV (reference sequence).